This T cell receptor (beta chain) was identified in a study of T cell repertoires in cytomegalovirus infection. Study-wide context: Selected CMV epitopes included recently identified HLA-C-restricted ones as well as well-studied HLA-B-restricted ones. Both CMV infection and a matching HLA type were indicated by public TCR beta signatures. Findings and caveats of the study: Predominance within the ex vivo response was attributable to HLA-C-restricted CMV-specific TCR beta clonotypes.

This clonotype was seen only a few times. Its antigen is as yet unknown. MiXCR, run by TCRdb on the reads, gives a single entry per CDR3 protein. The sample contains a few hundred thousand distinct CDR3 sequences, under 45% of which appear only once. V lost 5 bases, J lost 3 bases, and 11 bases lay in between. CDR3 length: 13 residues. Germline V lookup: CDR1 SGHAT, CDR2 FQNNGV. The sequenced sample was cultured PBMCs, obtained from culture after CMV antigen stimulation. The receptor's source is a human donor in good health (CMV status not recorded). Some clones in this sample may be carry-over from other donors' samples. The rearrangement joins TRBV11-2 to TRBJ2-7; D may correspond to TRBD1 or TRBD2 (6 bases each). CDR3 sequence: CASSQGGLYEQYF. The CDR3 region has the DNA TGTGCCAGCAGCCAAGGGGGGCTCTACGAGCAGTACTTC.